The 2 T cell receptor beta chains below were found in one sample sequenced in a study of T cell changes during pregnancy in multiple sclerosis. The method was immunoSEQ multiplex PCR; TCRdb's version includes in-frame clones alone and lacks a portion of them. The sample yields some 43,000 clones, approximately 94% seen once. The sequencing here drew on CD8+ T cells from peripheral blood mononuclear cells, taken in the third trimester of pregnancy. Receptors were obtained from a female donor with multiple sclerosis, enrolled in a pregnancy study.

The chain carries TRBV13 and TRBJ2-3, with D possibly TRBD1 on 6 matching bases. Germline CDR1 is PRHDT and CDR2 is FYEKMQ (reference sequence). V was shortened by 3 bases and J by 1 base, with 8 bases between the two germline ends. The CDR3 loop spans 14 amino acids. This CDR3 reads CASSLAGGTDTQYF. Written as DNA, the CDR3 is TGTGCCAGCAGCTTGGCAGGGGGCACAGATACGCAGTATTTT.

V gene TRBV5-4 combines with J gene TRBJ2-7; D remains unclear. Germline lookup yields CDR1 SGHNT and CDR2 YYREEE (reference sequence). The CDR3 has 13 amino acids. Trimming took 4 bases from V and 1 from J, leaving 9 bases between them. This CDR3 reads CASSPGSSYEQYF. In nucleotides, the CDR3 is TGTGCCAGCAGCCCCGGGTCGTCCTACGAGCAGTACTTC.